The clone carrying this TCR beta chain was counted a few times. The entry originates in a study of T-cell reconstitution after alpha-beta-depleted transplantation in children. Germline V CDR1 and CDR2: SGHRS, YFSETQ. The CDR3 covers 14 residues. Between the trimmed V and J ends, which lost 2 bases and 2 bases, there was a span of 10 bases. Preparation of the TCRbeta library involved a method that used unique molecular identifiers. MiXCR, applied by TCRdb to the PCR reads, yields one record per CDR3 protein. The top ten hold approximately 2.3% of the sample, which has some 300,000 distinct CDR3 sequences, about a tenth seen once.

The sequence was obtained from a human donor who donated a stem cell graft to a child with acute lymphoblastic leukemia. Sequencing was performed on PBMCs from the stem cell graft donor, taken from the stem cell graft. V is TRBV5-1 and J is TRBJ2-5; D not resolved. CDR3 coding DNA: TGCGCCAGCAGCTTCCTCGACCCGCAAGAGACCCAGTACTTC. Its protein is CASSFLDPQETQYF.